This TCR beta chain is drawn from a study of CD8 T cells in ankylosing spondylitis. Whole-study findings and limits: Reports say disease-linked clones showed up significantly more in matched ankylosing spondylitis synovial fluid. About 8 highly homologous variants formed a TCR beta motif that appeared characteristic of ankylosing spondylitis blood.

V was cut by 2 bases and J by 5 bases, with 4 bases left in between. The CDR3 sequence is 12 residues long. Germline V gives CDR1 LNHDA, CDR2 SQIVND (reference sequence). Quantitative molecular-barcoded 5'-RACE generated the TCR beta libraries. TCRdb ran MiXCR on the 5' RACE reads and lists one entry per CDR3 protein. The sample includes around 150,000 distinct CDR3 sequences, roughly 44% seen only once; the top ten take over 12%. This clonotype was detected a few times. What it binds is unknown. The V gene is TRBV19, the J gene TRBJ2-1; D is uncertain. The receptor comes from a male donor with ankylosing spondylitis. Sequenced material: synovial fluid, either unsorted or a sorted T cell fraction (not recorded which). The CDR3, as DNA: TGTGCCAGTAGTATAACCGACAATGAGCAGTTCTTC. Residues: CASSITDNEQFF.